A selection of T cell receptor beta chains follows, all from one sample in a study of blood T cell repertoires in COVID-19. Generated by immunoSEQ multiplex PCR, the TCRdb table keeps only in-frame clones and is missing some. The table includes fewer than 300,000 clones, 85% detected once. Sequenced material: peripheral blood. The receptors here all came from a human donor in a cohort sampled during active COVID-19. The CDR3 runs from the conserved cysteine through the conserved F or W. Each record gives: clone size, D gene, V gene, J gene, CDR3 length, CDR3 DNA, CDR3 protein. The D gene is left open where the match is weak. The size entry is marked missing in some rows and otherwise reads once, few, many or a size class.

size: -; D: TRBD2; V: TRBV28; J: TRBJ2-1; length: 16; DNA: TGTGCCAGCAGTTACCACGATAGCGGGAGGGGTAATGAGCAGTTCTTC; CDR3: CASSYHDSGRGNEQFF
size: -; D: -; V: TRBV27; J: TRBJ2-3; length: 13; DNA: TGTGCCAGCAGGTGGAGCGGCACAGATACGCAGTATTTT; CDR3: CASRWSGTDTQYF
size: -; D: TRBD2; V: TRBV4-1; J: TRBJ2-5; length: 17; DNA: TGCGCCAGCAGCCAAGGGAGTGGGGCTAGCGGGCGAGAGACCCAGTACTTC; CDR3: CASSQGSGASGRETQYF
size: -; D: -; V: TRBV4-1; J: TRBJ2-2; length: 15; DNA: TGCGCCAGCAGCCAAGATCTGACTAGCACCGGGGAGCTGTTTTTT; CDR3: CASSQDLTSTGELFF
size: -; D: TRBD2; V: TRBV6-5; J: TRBJ2-2; length: 15; DNA: TGTGCCAGCAGTAATACCGGGACTATTATACGGGAGCTGTTTTTT; CDR3: CASSNTGTIIRELFF
size: -; D: TRBD2; V: TRBV9; J: TRBJ2-3; length: 16; DNA: TGTGCCAGCGGCGGGACTAGCGGAGGTACAGGGGATACGCAGTATTTT; CDR3: CASGGTSGGTGDTQYF
size: -; D: TRBD1; V: TRBV3-1/TRBV3-2; J: TRBJ1-2; length: 14; DNA: TGTGCCAGCAGCCTCCCGGGACAGGTCTATGGCTACACCTTC; CDR3: CASSLPGQVYGYTF
size: -; D: TRBD2; V: TRBV5-4; J: TRBJ2-5; length: 15; DNA: TGTGCCAGCAGCTTGAGGGCGGGAGGGGAAGAGACCCAGTACTTC; CDR3: CASSLRAGGEETQYF
size: once; D: -; V: TRBV12-3/TRBV12-4; J: TRBJ1-2; length: 12; DNA: TGTGCCAGCAGTTCGGCGGGGCATGGCTACACCTTC; CDR3: CASSSAGHGYTF
size: -; D: TRBD1; V: TRBV5-4; J: TRBJ1-2; length: 14; DNA: TGTGCCAGCAGCTTGGCCGGGACAGACTATGGCTACACCTTC; CDR3: CASSLAGTDYGYTF
size: -; D: TRBD1; V: TRBV3-1/TRBV3-2; J: TRBJ2-1; length: 16; DNA: TGTGCCAGCAGTAGGACCGGGACAGGCCGGTGGAATGAGCAGTTCTTC; CDR3: CASSRTGTGRWNEQFF
size: -; D: TRBD2; V: TRBV2; J: TRBJ2-1; length: 18; DNA: TGTGCCAGCAGTTGGCTGCCGGGACTAGCGGGAGGGGACGGTGAGCAGTTCTTC; CDR3: CASSWLPGLAGGDGEQFF
size: -; D: -; V: TRBV4-1; J: TRBJ2-1; length: 18; DNA: TGCGCCAGCAGCCAAGATTCGGGGTTTGGGAGCTCCTACAATGAGCAGTTCTTC; CDR3: CASSQDSGFGSSYNEQFF
size: few; D: -; V: TRBV6-2/TRBV6-3; J: TRBJ1-2; length: 13; DNA: TGTGCCAGCAGTTACAAGCTTAACTATGGCTACACCTTC; CDR3: CASSYKLNYGYTF
size: few; D: -; V: TRBV3-1/TRBV3-2; J: TRBJ2-5; length: 16; DNA: TGTGCCAGCAGCTTCACAGGCGAACCTCTACAAGAGACCCAGTACTTC; CDR3: CASSFTGEPLQETQYF
size: once; D: -; V: TRBV2; J: TRBJ2-1; length: 13; DNA: TGTGCCAGCAGTGAACGGAGTTACAATGAGCAGTTCTTC; CDR3: CASSERSYNEQFF
size: -; D: -; V: TRBV7-7; J: TRBJ2-5; length: 16; DNA: TGTGCTAGCAGCTCTACGAGGGCGGGTGGCGGTTCAGCCCAGTACTTC; CDR3: CASSSTRAGGGSAQYF
size: -; D: TRBD1; V: TRBV18; J: TRBJ2-1; length: 15; DNA: TGTGCCAGCTCACCACCCGACAGGGGTTCGAATGAGCAGTTCTTC; CDR3: CASSPPDRGSNEQFF
size: -; D: -; V: TRBV6-5; J: TRBJ2-5; length: 13; DNA: TGTGCCAGCAGGCTAGCGAACGGAGAGACCCAGTACTTC; CDR3: CASRLANGETQYF
size: -; D: TRBD1; V: TRBV6-6; J: TRBJ1-5; length: 19; DNA: TGTGCCAGCAGTCCAAGGACAGGGTCCCTACCTTATAGCAATCAGCCCCAGCATTTT; CDR3: CASSPRTGSLPYSNQPQHF
size: -; D: -; V: TRBV9; J: TRBJ2-1; length: 16; DNA: TGTGCCAGCAGTGAGACTGAGACCGGCTCCTACAATGAGCAGTTCTTC; CDR3: CASSETETGSYNEQFF
size: -; D: -; V: TRBV18; J: TRBJ2-6; length: 17; DNA: TGTGCCAGCTCACCAAGGCAGGGGAGCTCTGGGGCCAACGTCCTGACTTTC; CDR3: CASSPRQGSSGANVLTF
size: -; D: TRBD1; V: TRBV27; J: TRBJ2-7; length: 15; DNA: TGTGCCAGCAGTCCGGGTGGGACAGCTGCCTACGAGCAGTACTTC; CDR3: CASSPGGTAAYEQYF
size: -; D: TRBD2; V: TRBV29-1; J: TRBJ2-3; length: 14; DNA: TGCAGCGTTAACACAGGACTAGCGGGTCGTACGCAGTATTTT; CDR3: CSVNTGLAGRTQYF
size: once; D: TRBD2; V: TRBV15; J: TRBJ2-7; length: 15; DNA: TGTGCCACCAGCATTGAGGCGGGAGGCCCCTACGAGCAGTACTTC; CDR3: CATSIEAGGPYEQYF
size: -; D: -; V: TRBV5-5; J: TRBJ1-1; length: 16; DNA: TGTGCCAGCAGCTTGGGGACAGTGTGGGCCAATACTGAAGCTTTCTTT; CDR3: CASSLGTVWANTEAFF
size: -; D: -; V: TRBV5-5; J: TRBJ1-1; length: 15; DNA: TGTGCCAGCAGCTTGGCCCCGGGTATTACCTCTGAAGCTTTCTTT; CDR3: CASSLAPGITSEAFF
size: -; D: -; V: TRBV9; J: TRBJ2-7; length: 14; DNA: TGTGCCAGCAGCGAGGGGGACTACCCGGTTTCCTTGACCTTC; CDR3: CASSEGDYPVSLTF
size: -; D: TRBD2; V: TRBV9; J: TRBJ2-1; length: 15; DNA: TGTGCCAGCAGCGGGGGACTAGCGGGATACAATGAGCAGTTCTTC; CDR3: CASSGGLAGYNEQFF
size: -; D: -; V: TRBV5-6; J: TRBJ2-7; length: 14; DNA: TGTGCCAGCAGCTGGACCTCCGGGGAATACGAGCAGTACTTC; CDR3: CASSWTSGEYEQYF
size: -; D: -; V: TRBV18; J: TRBJ2-7; length: 16; DNA: TGTGCCAGCTCATCTTTCACAGGACGCCTCTCCTACGAGCAGTACTTC; CDR3: CASSSFTGRLSYEQYF
size: -; D: TRBD1; V: TRBV6-6; J: TRBJ2-5; length: 14; DNA: TGTGCCAGCAGTTACTCGGGACAGTTAGAGACCCAGTACTTC; CDR3: CASSYSGQLETQYF
size: -; D: -; V: TRBV27; J: TRBJ2-7; length: 13; DNA: TGTGCCAGCAGTCTGTCGGCCCACTACGAGCAATACTTC; CDR3: CASSLSAHYEQYF
size: -; D: TRBD2; V: TRBV4-2; J: TRBJ2-3; length: 17; DNA: TGTGCCAGCAGCCAAGTCGGGGCTAGCGGGAACACAGATACGCAGTATTTT; CDR3: CASSQVGASGNTDTQYF
size: few; D: -; V: TRBV13; J: TRBJ1-3; length: 14; DNA: TGTGCCAGCAGCTTAGGCAAATCTGGAAACACCATATATTTT; CDR3: CASSLGKSGNTIYF
size: -; D: -; V: TRBV6-5; J: TRBJ1-6; length: 13; DNA: TGTGCCAGCAGGGTGGCATCGGCTGAGGCCCTCCACTTT; CDR3: CASRVASAEALHF
size: -; D: -; V: TRBV7-2; J: TRBJ1-1; length: 14; DNA: TGTGCCAGCAGCCCTCACTCTGGAGGGGCAGAAGCTTTCTTT; CDR3: CASSPHSGGAEAFF
size: -; D: TRBD1; V: TRBV5-6; J: TRBJ1-1; length: 12; DNA: TGTGCCAGCAGCCTGTGGGACAGGGACTCTTTCTTT; CDR3: CASSLWDRDSFF
size: -; D: TRBD2; V: TRBV10-2; J: TRBJ2-2; length: 17; DNA: TGCGCCAGCAGTGAGTCCGGACTAGCGGGTCACACCGGGGAGCTGTTTTTT; CDR3: CASSESGLAGHTGELFF
size: -; D: TRBD1; V: TRBV11-2; J: TRBJ2-1; length: 16; DNA: TGTGCCAGCAGCCTATCCTCGGGACAGGTTTACAATGAGCAGTTCTTC; CDR3: CASSLSSGQVYNEQFF
size: -; D: -; V: TRBV5-1; J: TRBJ1-5; length: 13; DNA: TGCGCCAGCAGCTTAATGACGGGTCAGCCCCAGCATTTT; CDR3: CASSLMTGQPQHF
size: -; D: -; V: TRBV5-4; J: TRBJ2-1; length: 13; DNA: TGTGCCAGCAGCTCCAGACAGGAGGATGAGCAGTTCTTC; CDR3: CASSSRQEDEQFF
size: -; D: TRBD1; V: TRBV30; J: TRBJ2-2; length: 15; DNA: TGTGCCTGGAGTGTACGAGGGACAGTCACCGGGGAGCTGTTTTTT; CDR3: CAWSVRGTVTGELFF
size: -; D: TRBD1; V: TRBV6-5; J: TRBJ1-2; length: 13; DNA: TGTGCCACACACCAGGGGGGCCTCTATGGCTACACCTTC; CDR3: CATHQGGLYGYTF
size: -; D: -; V: TRBV3-1/TRBV3-2; J: TRBJ2-2; length: 19; DNA: TGTGCCAGCAGCCAAGTATACAGGGGGCCCGGGGGGGACACCGGGGAGCTGTTTTTT; CDR3: CASSQVYRGPGGDTGELFF
size: -; D: -; V: TRBV7-2; J: TRBJ2-2; length: 16; DNA: TGTGCCAGCAGCTTTAGCCGGGGGATTACCACCGGGGAGCTGTTTTTT; CDR3: CASSFSRGITTGELFF
size: -; D: -; V: TRBV2; J: TRBJ2-3; length: 15; DNA: TGTGCCAGCAAAGAACAGGGTCTTAGCACAGATACGCAGTATTTT; CDR3: CASKEQGLSTDTQYF
size: -; D: -; V: TRBV19; J: TRBJ2-7; length: 14; DNA: TGTGCCAGTAGTATGGCGGTTAATTCCTACGAGCAGTACTTC; CDR3: CASSMAVNSYEQYF
size: -; D: -; V: TRBV4-1; J: TRBJ2-3; length: 15; DNA: TGCGCCAGCAGCCTCTTGACAGAAGACACAGATACGCAGTATTTT; CDR3: CASSLLTEDTDTQYF
size: -; D: TRBD2; V: TRBV18; J: TRBJ2-5; length: 16; DNA: TGTGCCAGCTCACCTAAAGGACTAGCGGGAGGAGAGACCCAGTACTTC; CDR3: CASSPKGLAGGETQYF
size: -; D: -; V: TRBV11-2; J: TRBJ1-1; length: 13; DNA: TGTGCCAGCAGCTTACATGGGGCGCCGGTAGCTTTCTTT; CDR3: CASSLHGAPVAFF